The source of this TCR beta chain is a study of CD8 T cells in Susac syndrome. The V gene end was trimmed by 2 bases and the J gene end by 2 bases; junction bases not matched to a gene: 5. Germline-derived CDR1 and CDR2 are PRHDT and FYEKMQ (reference sequence). The CDR3 runs 15 residues. Sequencing of TCR beta was carried out in blood CD8+ and CD4+ T cells. TEMRA cells were FACS-enriched and CD8+ and CD4+ T cells negatively isolated. Random hexamers served to reverse transcribe roughly 0.45 to 1 ug RNA. In TCRdb, the immunoSEQ multiplex PCR reads were re-called with MiXCR into one record per CDR3 protein. This table has 120,000 or so distinct CDR3 sequences, roughly 94% appearing once.

The TCR was taken from a human donor with Susac syndrome. The genes are TRBV13 and TRBJ2-7, with 8 bases aligning to TRBD1. Material for sequencing was CD8+ T cells from PBMCs. CDR3 bases: TGTGCCAGCAGCTTAACGGGACAGGACACCTACGAGCAGTACTTC. It specifies CASSLTGQDTYEQYF.